These 32 T cell receptor beta chains were all obtained from the same sample, sequenced in a study of CD8 T cells in ankylosing spondylitis. TCRdb fed the 5' RACE reads into MiXCR, producing one record per CDR3 protein. This sample has around 250,000 distinct CDR3 sequences, with approximately 20% found just once. The sample taken for sequencing was blood, either unsorted or a sorted T cell fraction (not recorded which). These receptors were obtained from a male donor with ankylosing spondylitis or in good health (not recorded which).

This clonotype was found a few times. This chain links TRBV20-1 with TRBJ2-7, with TRBD1 matching 8 bases. The V gene's germline CDR1 is DFQATT and CDR2 SNEGSKA (reference sequence). The CDR3 runs to 13 residues. The V and J ends lost 6 bases and 5 bases, in that order; junction bases with no gene match: 9. The CDR3 here is CSARDRSSNEQYF. CDR3 nucleotides: TGCAGTGCCAGGGACAGGTCTTCCAACGAGCAGTACTTC.

In DNA form, the CDR3 reads TGTGCCAGCAGCTTAGAACTAGACCCCACAGATACGCAGTATTTT. Translating gives CASSLELDPTDTQYF. V and J are TRBV11-2 and TRBJ2-3, with a weak D call TRBD2 (5 bases). The CDR3 loop spans 15 amino acids. Between the trimmed V and J ends, which lost 0 bases and 2 bases, there was a span of 9 bases. Germline V lookup: CDR1 SGHAT, CDR2 FQNNGV.

This clonotype was recorded once. This chain joins TRBV5-1 and TRBJ2-5; 8 bases align to TRBD1. The ends lost 4 bases at V and 5 bases at J; junction bases unmatched: 10. Germline CDR1 reads SGHRS; CDR2 reads YFSETQ. CDR3 length: 15 residues. Here the CDR3 reads CASSPGQGSGETQYF. CDR3 DNA sequence: TGCGCCAGCAGCCCAGGACAGGGATCGGGTGAGACCCAGTACTTC.

This clonotype was observed a few times. The chain couples TRBV4-1 to TRBJ2-3; 8 bases map to TRBD2. Germline CDR1 and CDR2: MGHRA and YSYEKL. With 1 base clipped from V and 2 bases from J, the junction kept 5 bases outside the gene matches. This CDR3 is built from 16 residues. The CDR3 nucleotides read TGCGCCAGCAGCCAAGCGACTAGCGTTTTCACAGATACGCAGTATTTT. This gives the protein CASSQATSVFTDTQYF.

This clonotype was counted between two and nine times. V gene TRBV3-1 combines with J gene TRBJ1-1, with D perhaps TRBD1 (5 bases). CDR3 length equals 15 residues. V was clipped by 0 bases and J by 1 base, with 9 bases between them. Germline CDR1 and CDR2: LGHDT and YNNKEL (reference sequence). Here the CDR3 reads CASSQDGGWNTEAFF. Written as DNA, the CDR3 is TGTGCCAGCAGCCAAGATGGGGGGTGGAACACTGAAGCTTTCTTT. Variable domain in full (rest from reference TRBV3-1 and TRBJ1-1): DTAVSQTPKYLVTQMGNDKSIKCEQNLGHDTMYWYKQDSKKFLKIMFSYNNKELIINETVPNRFSPKSPDKAHLNLHINSLELGDSAVYFCASSQDGGWNTEAFFGQGTRLTVV.

The rearrangement uses TRBV4-3 and TRBJ2-3; 11 bases align to TRBD2. J gave up 4 bases and V 3 bases, and 12 bases lay outside the gene matches. Germline CDR1 reads LGHNA; CDR2 reads YSLEER. The CDR3 loop spans 18 amino acids. Here the CDR3 reads CASSHGPPRTSGPDTQYF. The CDR3 nucleotides read TGCGCCAGCAGCCACGGTCCCCCGCGGACTAGCGGGCCAGATACGCAGTATTTT.

This clonotype appeared a few times. This chain links TRBV5-5 with TRBJ2-3; 10 nucleotides match TRBD1. The CDR3 has 18 amino acids. Per germline, CDR1 SGHKS and CDR2 YYEKEE (reference sequence). After removal of 0 bases from V and 3 bases from J, the junction contained 10 bases not matched to a gene. CDR3 DNA: TGTGCCAGCAGCTTGGCCCCGGGACAGGGGACTCGGACAGATACGCAGTATTTT. Amino acid sequence: CASSLAPGQGTRTDTQYF.

This clonotype was picked up many times. The rearrangement uses TRBV20-1 and TRBJ1-1; a weak D match, TRBD1 (6 bases). This CDR3 is 14 amino acids long. CDR1 is DFQATT and CDR2 is SNEGSKA in the germline V gene (reference sequence). V gave up 4 bases and J gave up 3 bases, with 15 bases separating them. DNA for the CDR3: TGCAGTGCTAAGGGAGGAGGGGGGGACACTGAAGCTTTCTTT. Amino acids: CSAKGGGGDTEAFF.

This clonotype has just a few counts. The genes are TRBV5-1 and TRBJ1-5; D might be TRBD1 (6 bases). The CDR3 contains 19 residues. V was trimmed by 4 bases and J by 0 bases, leaving 23 bases between them. Germline CDR1 reads SGHRS; CDR2 reads YFSETQ. CDR3 residues: CASSVLRDTEPYSNQPQHF. As DNA, the CDR3 is TGCGCCAGCAGCGTGCTCCGGGACACCGAACCTTATAGCAATCAGCCCCAGCATTTT.

A few counts support this clonotype. The chain recombines TRBV2 with TRBJ2-5; tentatively, D is TRBD2 (6 bases). Germline V lookup: CDR1 SNHLY, CDR2 FYNNEI. The CDR3 contains 16 residues. Between the trimmed V and J ends, which lost 0 bases and 5 bases, there was a span of 16 bases. For the CDR3, the DNA is TGTGCCAGCAGTGAAGCGGGCGGGACCTCGAGCGAGACCCAGTACTTC. This gives the protein CASSEAGGTSSETQYF.

V is TRBV6-2 or TRBV6-3 and J is TRBJ2-7, with TRBD2 matching over 11 bases. Germline V gives CDR1 MNHEY, CDR2 SVGEGT. This CDR3 has 14 residues. The ends lost 8 bases at V and 5 bases at J; junction bases unmatched: 8. The CDR3 here is CASGSGRAGNEQYF. The DNA of the CDR3 is TGTGCCAGCGGTAGCGGGAGGGCTGGAAACGAGCAGTACTTC.

The rearrangement uses TRBV21-1 and TRBJ2-7; TRBD1 was called by the table and not checked on the DNA. TRBV21-1 represents a pseudogene. This CDR3 is 17 amino acids long. Here the CDR3 reads CASSKGGGGHSSYEQYF. In nucleotides, the CDR3 is TGTGCCAGCAGCAAAGGAGGTGGCGGGCACAGCTCCTACGAGCAGTACTTC.

The chain links TRBV29-1 to TRBJ2-7; the D gene is possibly TRBD2 (6 bases). V lost 6 bases, J lost 1 base, and 10 bases lay in between. The CDR3 is 12 amino acids. The V gene's germline CDR1 is SQVTM and CDR2 ANQGSEA. The CDR3 nucleotides read TGCAGCGTACGGGACTGGTCCTACGAGCAGTACTTC. It yields the protein CSVRDWSYEQYF.

The rearrangement joins TRBV6-1 to TRBJ2-7, with 10 nucleotides matching TRBD2. Germline V CDR1 and CDR2: MNHNS, SASEGT. The CDR3 has 16 amino acids. The V segment lost 4 bases and the J segment 5 bases; nucleotides outside the gene matches: 11. The CDR3 DNA sequence: TGTGCCAGCAGTGTCCATGAGGCTAGCGGGAGACACGAGCAGTACTTC. Its protein is CASSVHEASGRHEQYF.

The chain is built from TRBV12-3 or TRBV12-4 and TRBJ2-3, with TRBD2 matching over 8 bases. V shed 5 bases, J shed 4 bases, and the junction held 8 bases outside the gene matches. This CDR3 has 15 amino acids. The CDR3 DNA reads TGTGCCAGCAGTGCCTCAGCGGGAGAGGCAGATACGCAGTATTTT. It is translated as CASSASAGEADTQYF.

The genes are TRBV5-1 and TRBJ2-5, with TRBD2 identical over 13 bases. With 0 bases clipped from V and 5 bases from J, the junction kept 7 bases outside the gene matches. The CDR3 totals 17 residues. Germline lookup yields CDR1 SGHRS and CDR2 YFSETQ. DNA for the CDR3: TGCGCCAGCAGCTTGGTTGTGGGACTAGCGGGAACCGAGACCCAGTACTTC. Protein product: CASSLVVGLAGTETQYF.

The CDR3 coding sequence is TGCAGTGCTAGGGACAGGGGTTTCTTTGGAAACACCATATATTTT. Translating gives CSARDRGFFGNTIYF. The chain recombines TRBV20-1 with TRBJ1-3; 9 nucleotides match TRBD1. The CDR3 contains 15 residues. The V and J ends lost 3 bases and 3 bases, in that order; junction bases with no gene match: 6. The germline gives CDR1 DFQATT, CDR2 SNEGSKA (reference sequence).

CDR3 loop: CASSTRRPGLAYEQYF. DNA of the CDR3: TGTGCCAGCAGTACCCGTCGGCCGGGACTAGCCTACGAGCAGTACTTC. The rearrangement links TRBV3-1 to TRBJ2-7; 8 bases map to TRBD2. The CDR3 totals 16 residues. The V and J ends lost 6 bases and 2 bases, in that order; junction bases with no gene match: 12. CDR1 is LGHDT and CDR2 is YNNKEL in the germline V gene (reference sequence).

Ten or more counts support this clonotype. The V gene is TRBV19, the J gene TRBJ2-2; D gene uncertain. From germline, CDR1 is LNHDA and CDR2 SQIVND (reference sequence). CDR3 length: 14 residues. V was pared by 10 bases and J by 4 bases, with 16 bases between. CDR3 in DNA: TGTGCCACCACACCAGGTGGTGGCACCGGGGAGCTGTTTTTT. Residues: CATTPGGGTGELFF.

Only a few counts were recorded for this clonotype. This sequence joins TRBV12-3 or TRBV12-4 and TRBJ1-2; D perhaps matches TRBD1 (5 bases). This CDR3 is 12 amino acids long. V gave up 0 bases and J gave up 8 bases, with 7 bases separating them. The CDR3 DNA sequence: TGTGCCAGCAGTTTAGCTGAGGGGGGCTACACCTTC. It is translated as CASSLAEGGYTF.

This clonotype showed up just a few times. The V call is TRBV27, the J call TRBJ2-2; D possibly corresponds to TRBD2 (5 bases). Trimming removed 4 bases from V and 5 bases from J, with 11 bases in between. The CDR3 spans 14 residues. The germline gives CDR1 MNHEY, CDR2 SMNVEV (reference sequence). CDR3 amino acids: CASSSQRRTGELFF. The CDR3 DNA reads TGTGCCAGCAGTTCCCAGCGGCGGACCGGGGAGCTGTTTTTT.

V and J are TRBV7-9 and TRBJ2-5; D is unclear. With 6 bases removed from V and 1 base from J, the gap between germline ends came to 9 bases. The CDR3 is 13 amino acids. The germline V gene has CDR1 SEHNR and CDR2 FQNEAQ (reference sequence). Here the CDR3 reads CASSQPSQETQYF. The DNA of the CDR3 is TGTGCCAGCAGTCAGCCCTCCCAAGAGACCCAGTACTTC. Drawing the rest from reference TRBV7-9 and TRBJ2-5, the complete variable domain is DTGVSQNPRHKITKRGQNVTFRCDPISEHNRLYWYRQTLGQGPEFLTYFQNEAQLEKSRLLSDRFSAERPKGSFSTLEIQRTEQGDSAMYLCASSQPSQETQYFGPGTRLLVL.

This rearrangement joins TRBV9 to TRBJ2-1; 7 bases are a match to TRBD2. From germline, CDR1 is SGDLS and CDR2 YYNGEE. The CDR3 is 16 residues long. The ends lost 0 bases at V and 1 base at J; junction bases unmatched: 4. The CDR3 region is CASSVGGRGSYNEQFF. CDR3 sequence (DNA): TGTGCCAGCAGCGTAGGCGGGAGAGGATCCTACAATGAGCAGTTCTTC.

The chain's CDR3 is CASSLGTSGLYNEQFF. The CDR3 DNA follows: TGTGCCAGCAGCTTAGGGACTAGCGGGCTTTACAATGAGCAGTTCTTC. V usage is TRBV13 and J usage is TRBJ2-1, with TRBD2 identical over 10 bases. Unmatched junction bases numbered 3, after V lost 0 bases and J lost 4 bases. Per germline, CDR1 PRHDT and CDR2 FYEKMQ (reference sequence). The CDR3 consists of 16 residues.

This chain links TRBV29-1 with TRBJ2-1; weak D call: TRBD2 (6 bases). Germline assignment: CDR1 SQVTM and CDR2 ANQGSEA. V lost 4 bases to trimming and J lost 8 bases, with 21 bases between them. The CDR3 covers 15 residues. CDR3: CSVVDRDSAVDEQFF. CDR3 coding DNA: TGCAGCGTTGTCGACCGGGACTCGGCGGTCGATGAGCAGTTCTTC.

The V call is TRBV7-8, the J call TRBJ2-1; no definite D call. The CDR3 consists of 15 residues. V was pared by 7 bases and J by 0 bases, with 13 bases between. The V gene's germline CDR1 is SGHVS and CDR2 FQNEAQ. The CDR3 here is CASTEQALSYNEQFF. The DNA for the CDR3 is TGTGCCAGCACTGAGCAGGCCCTCTCCTACAATGAGCAGTTCTTC.

This clonotype was seen a few times. V usage is TRBV27 and J usage is TRBJ2-1; D is perhaps TRBD2 (6 bases). Trimming removed 9 bases from V and 6 bases from J, with 21 bases in between. In germline, CDR1 is MNHEY, CDR2 SMNVEV (reference sequence). The CDR3 contains 15 residues. CDR3 DNA sequence: TGTGCCAGTAAGACGAGTATGGCGGGACTCAATGAGCAGTTCTTC. Translated: CASKTSMAGLNEQFF.

The genes are TRBV10-2 and TRBJ2-3; weak D call: TRBD2 (7 bases). Per germline, CDR1 WSHSY and CDR2 SAAADI. V lost 5 bases to trimming and J lost 4 bases, with 22 bases between them. CDR3 size: 17 residues. In nucleotides, the CDR3 is TGCGCCAGCAGTCCCTCGAGGGAGGGACCAGGGGCAGATACGCAGTATTTT. It yields the protein CASSPSREGPGADTQYF.

The chain links TRBV5-5 to TRBJ2-3, with D possibly matching TRBD1 (6 bases). Germline CDR1 reads SGHKS; CDR2 reads YYEKEE (reference sequence). V dropped 0 bases and J dropped 4 bases, with 15 bases sitting between them. This CDR3 region has 16 residues. The CDR3 nucleotides are TGTGCCAGCAGCTTGGACACTCCGACAGGTCCAGATACGCAGTATTTT. It specifies CASSLDTPTGPDTQYF.

This clonotype was counted between two and nine times. This chain connects TRBV12-3 or TRBV12-4 to TRBJ1-1; 8 bases agree with TRBD1. CDR3 length: 13 residues. With V trimmed by 6 bases and J by 4 bases, 4 bases remained unmatched. CDR3 sequence (DNA): TGTGCCAGCAGGCAGGGGGCTACCACTGAAGCTTTCTTT. It yields the protein CASRQGATTEAFF.

V usage is TRBV20-1 and J usage is TRBJ2-7; D assignment may be TRBD1 or TRBD2 (5 bases each). Germline V gene data show CDR1 as DFQATT and CDR2 as SNEGSKA (reference sequence). V lost 0 bases and J 2 bases, leaving 17 bases between the germline ends. The CDR3 is 16 amino acids. CDR3 protein: CSARDRAGAITYEQYF. DNA of the CDR3: TGCAGTGCTAGAGATCGGGCCGGGGCAATCACCTACGAGCAGTACTTC.

This chain joins TRBV7-9 and TRBJ1-1; 7 bases are a match to TRBD1. The trim removed 10 bases at V and 2 bases at J, leaving 16 bases unmatched. This CDR3 region has 16 residues. Germline V gene data show CDR1 as SEHNR and CDR2 as FQNEAQ (reference sequence). The CDR3 sequence is CATKREQGRKNTEAFF. The CDR3 nucleotides are TGTGCCACCAAGAGGGAACAGGGGAGGAAAAACACTGAAGCTTTCTTT.